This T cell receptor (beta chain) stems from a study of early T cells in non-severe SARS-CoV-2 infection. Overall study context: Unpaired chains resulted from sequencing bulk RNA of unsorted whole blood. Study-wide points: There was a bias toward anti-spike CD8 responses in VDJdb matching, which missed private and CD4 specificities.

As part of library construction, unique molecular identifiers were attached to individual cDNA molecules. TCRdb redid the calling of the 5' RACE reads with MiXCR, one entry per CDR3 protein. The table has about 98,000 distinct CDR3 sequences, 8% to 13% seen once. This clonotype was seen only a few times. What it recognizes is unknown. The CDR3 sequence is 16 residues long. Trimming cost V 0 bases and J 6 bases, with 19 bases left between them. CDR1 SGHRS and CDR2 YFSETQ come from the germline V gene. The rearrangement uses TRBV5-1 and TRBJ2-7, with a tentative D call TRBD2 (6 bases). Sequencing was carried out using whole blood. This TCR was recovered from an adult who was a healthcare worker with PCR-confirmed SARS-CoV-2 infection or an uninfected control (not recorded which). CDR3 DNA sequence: TGCGCCAGCAGCTTGGCAGGGACTGCAGCGAACAGCGAGCAGTACTTC. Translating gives CASSLAGTAANSEQYF.